This TCR beta chain was recorded in a study of T cells in Graves' hyperthyroidism and ophthalmopathy. The study, taken as a whole, reports: Blood also contained most expanded thyroid clonotypes above 0.001.

Germline values: CDR1 SGHTA, CDR2 FQGNSA. The V and J ends lost 0 bases and 0 bases respectively, with 7 bases between them. The CDR3 is made up of 15 amino acids. Graves' hyperthyroidism qualified as stable when ophthalmopathy did not progress within 18 months. The CDR3 regions of TCR beta were amplified from RNA transcripts. The TCR CDR3 first-round RT-PCR relied on the HTBI primer set. TCRdb re-called the multiplex PCR reads with MiXCR, one entry per CDR3 protein. The sample lists 600,000 or so distinct CDR3 sequences; about 16% were seen once. This clonotype was seen ten or more times. Its cognate antigen is unknown.

Sequencing input: blood. This clonotype originated in a woman in her 30s with Graves' hyperthyroidism. V is TRBV7-2 and J is TRBJ2-3; D could derive from TRBD1 or TRBD2 (5 bases each). The CDR3 sequence is CASSLAGDSTDTQYF. The CDR3 DNA is TGTGCCAGCAGCTTAGCCGGGGACAGCACAGATACGCAGTATTTT.